The rows below give T cell receptor beta chains drawn from one sample of a study of shared clonotypes between healthy human individuals. Some clones are missing from TCRdb's copy, which holds only in-frame ones; the method was immunoSEQ multiplex PCR. Of about 2 million clones detected, about 95% appear once; the ten largest clones hold 1% to 1.5%. What was sequenced was naive CD8+ T cells sorted from blood. The receptor set was obtained from a man between 18 and 29 years old in good health. Both conserved end residues are trimmed from each CDR3. The D gene is left open where the match is weak.

j_gene | d_gene | len | v_gene | CDR3aa
TRBJ1-2 | TRBD1 | 13 | TRBV5-4 | ASSTPGQGPYGYT
TRBJ1-1 | NA | 11 | TRBV28 | ASSLEGPTEAF
TRBJ2-7 | NA | 11 | TRBV6-6 | ASSYSRSYEQY
TRBJ2-6 | NA | 14 | TRBV28 | ASSLEAISGANVLT
TRBJ1-3 | NA | 11 | TRBV13 | ASSWGAGNTIY
TRBJ1-5 | NA | 9 | TRBV28 | ASSADQPQH
TRBJ2-6 | NA | 11 | TRBV29-1 | SVVGSGANVLT
TRBJ2-7 | NA | 12 | TRBV25-1 | ASSESGGHYEQY
TRBJ1-2 | TRBD1 | 16 | TRBV7-9 | ASSSSGQGPRGYGGYT
TRBJ2-2 | NA | 13 | TRBV4-1 | ASSQDIQLAGELF
TRBJ2-3 | NA | 16 | TRBV28 | ASSFLSAGTAYTDTQY
TRBJ2-2 | TRBD1 | 13 | TRBV27 | ASSQRTGNTGELF
NA | NA | 10 | TRBV7-9 | ASSLVGDEQY
TRBJ1-2 | NA | 11 | TRBV28 | ASRPGTVYGYT
TRBJ2-1 | NA | 16 | TRBV7-8 | ASSTQPGASSSYNEQF
TRBJ1-2 | NA | 13 | TRBV23-1 | ASSQSADGAYGYT
TRBJ2-7 | NA | 14 | TRBV5-6 | ASSLGVLEQAYEQY
TRBJ2-4 | NA | 12 | TRBV7-2 | ASSLVLAKNIQY
TRBJ2-5 | TRBD1 | 14 | TRBV11-2 | ASSHRDRDLQETQY
TRBJ1-5 | NA | 12 | TRBV4-1 | ASSRFTTGQPQH
TRBJ2-7 | NA | 14 | TRBV2 | ASSDSKGGGAYEQY
TRBJ2-1 | TRBD2 | 13 | TRBV4-1 | ASSQTFGTSGSGI
TRBJ1-3 | NA | 12 | TRBV28 | ASTGLISGNTIY
TRBJ1-3 | NA | 11 | TRBV7-2 | ASSFPSGNTIY
TRBJ2-3 | TRBD2 | 12 | TRBV4-1 | ASSPTLAGDTQY
TRBJ2-7 | TRBD1 | 13 | TRBV5-6 | ASSHEQGGMREQY
TRBJ2-3 | NA | 13 | TRBV9 | ASSVEGRSTDTQY
TRBJ1-2 | NA | 11 | TRBV11-2 | ASSLDPGYGYT
TRBJ1-1 | NA | 11 | TRBV28 | ASSLGGTTEAF
TRBJ1-1 | TRBD1 | 11 | TRBV27 | ASSHRDSYEAF